These 28 T cell receptor beta chains originate from one sample sequenced in a study of T cells in Graves' hyperthyroidism and ophthalmopathy (dated 2019 in TCRdb). The library came from multiplex PCR. The sample was run on an Illumina HiSeq 2000. Amplification of TCR beta CDR3 regions was carried out from RNA transcripts. For the first round of RT-PCR on the TCR CDR3, the HTBI primer set was used together with the Qiagen OneStep RT-PCR kit. TCRdb reprocessed the public reads (quality trimming at Q25 with fastp, clone calling with MiXCR) and kept in-frame beta chains. Identical CDR3 proteins give one entry, which carries the most common genes and DNA. Across this sample there are 350,000 or so distinct CDR3 sequences, with roughly 18% seen only once. The ten largest clones take up about 49% of the sample. The sample taken for sequencing was blood. All receptors derive from a woman aged 45-59 years with Graves' hyperthyroidism.

Ten or more counts support this clonotype. The CDR3 nucleotides read TGTGCCAGCAGTTTACTTCCTAGCGCCGGCAATGAGCAGTTCTTC. Its protein product is CASSLLPSAGNEQFF. The chain combines TRBV12-3 or TRBV12-4 with TRBJ2-1; TRBD2 might be the D (6 bases). The CDR3 contains 15 residues. Trimming took 2 bases from V and 6 from J, leaving 14 bases between them.

The V call is TRBV7-9, the J call TRBJ2-1; the D is unclear. Trimming took 1 base from V and 0 from J, leaving 19 bases between them. The length of the CDR3 is 19 residues. The germline V gene has CDR1 SEHNR and CDR2 FQNEAQ (reference sequence). CDR3 nucleotides: TGTGCCAGCAGCTTAGGGATGGGTATCGGCAAATACTCCTACAATGAGCAGTTCTTC. Translated: CASSLGMGIGKYSYNEQFF.

The chain carries TRBV9 and TRBJ1-6; 9 positions agree with TRBD1. V shed 3 bases and J 9 bases; nucleotides not matched to a gene: 7. Germline lookup yields CDR1 SGDLS and CDR2 YYNGEE. CDR3 length equals 15 residues. Here the CDR3 DNA reads TGTGCCAGCAGCGAGGGGGGACAGGGTGGTTCACCCCTCCACTTT. It codes for CASSEGGQGGSPLHF.

This clonotype appeared a few times. The chain has TRBV20-1 and TRBJ1-4; D call uncertain. The ends were cut back, 4 bases at V and 5 bases at J, with 11 bases in the middle. Germline CDR1 DFQATT, CDR2 SNEGSKA (reference sequence). The CDR3 runs 13 residues. The CDR3: CSAKGPLNEKLFF. DNA of the CDR3: TGCAGTGCTAAGGGTCCCTTGAATGAAAAACTGTTTTTT.

This clonotype was seen only a few times. The rearrangement joins TRBV27 to TRBJ1-4, with D possibly TRBD1 on 5 matching bases. This CDR3 spans 15 amino acids. V was pared by 1 base and J by 10 bases, with 16 bases between. The germline gives CDR1 MNHEY, CDR2 SMNVEV (reference sequence). The CDR3 DNA reads as TGTGCCAGCAGTTTATTTGCGGGGCCCCAGGGAAAACTGTTTTTT. The encoded protein is CASSLFAGPQGKLFF.

This clonotype occurred many times. The chain couples TRBV24-1 to TRBJ2-3, with 10 nucleotides matching TRBD2. Germline assignment: CDR1 KGHDR and CDR2 SFDVKD. There are 16 residues in the CDR3. The junction had 4 bases not matched to a gene; V was cut back by 4 bases and J by 1 base. CDR3 DNA sequence: TGTGCCACCAGTGAAATAGGGACTAGCGGCACAGATACGCAGTATTTT. This sequence encodes CATSEIGTSGTDTQYF.

This clonotype was counted a few times. This chain joins TRBV20-1 and TRBJ1-2; weak D call: TRBD1 (6 bases). CDR3 size: 17 residues. Per germline, CDR1 DFQATT and CDR2 SNEGSKA (reference sequence). Deletions cut 5 bases from V and 1 base from J, with 23 bases between. DNA of the CDR3: TGCAGTGCTGGGGGCGGGGACAAATTAGTACTTAACTATGGCTACACCTTC. Translating gives CSAGGGDKLVLNYGYTF.

Ten or more counts support this clonotype. The V gene is TRBV5-1, the J gene TRBJ2-1; unclear D gene. Trimming stripped 1 base from V and 5 bases from J, with 10 bases between. This CDR3 comprises 14 residues. Germline-derived CDR1 and CDR2 are SGHRS and YFSETQ. In DNA form, the CDR3 reads TGCGCCAGCAGCTTGCTCACAATGCACAATGAGCAGTTCTTC. Its protein product is CASSLLTMHNEQFF.

As regards this clonotype: At one boundary the junction diverges from the germline segment, which might be a read error. This chain uses TRBV7-3 with TRBJ2-7; D is possibly TRBD2 (6 bases). Germline V gene data show CDR1 as SGHTA and CDR2 as FQGTGA. This CDR3 is built from 16 residues. Here the CDR3 DNA reads TGCGCCAGCAGCCAAGAGGATTGGGGGGATCGCGACGAGCAGTACTTC. Protein: CASSQEDWGDRDEQYF.

The chain is built from TRBV2 and TRBJ2-7; TRBD1 matches at 7 bases. This CDR3 region has 14 residues. V lost 6 bases, J lost 4 bases, and 9 bases stayed unmatched. The germline CDR1 and CDR2 sequences are SNHLY and FYNNEI. CDR3 in DNA: TGTGCCAGCAGAACCGGGACAGCCGGATACGAGCAGTACTTC. Protein: CASRTGTAGYEQYF.

This clonotype was seen ten or more times. The chain recombines TRBV12-3 or TRBV12-4 with TRBJ2-7; D is possibly TRBD1 (6 bases). CDR3 length: 16 amino acids. The V end lost 3 bases, the J end lost 2 bases, and 17 bases lay between the germline ends. The CDR3 region has the DNA TGTGCCAGCAGTTTCTCAACGGGACAAGATACCTACGAGCAGTACTTC. Its translation: CASSFSTGQDTYEQYF.

This clonotype was seen ten or more times. The J gene is TRBJ2-7, the V gene TRBV6-5; D call uncertain. The length of the CDR3 is 14 residues. Germline loops: CDR1 MNHEY, CDR2 SVGAGI. V was trimmed by 1 base and J by 1 base, leaving 8 bases between them. CDR3 protein: CASSYLRKSYEQYF. The DNA of the CDR3 is TGTGCCAGCAGTTACTTGCGAAAGTCCTACGAGCAGTACTTC.

This clonotype has more than one count but fewer than ten. The rearrangement uses TRBV5-1 and TRBJ1-6; D unresolved. The CDR3 consists of 13 residues. Germline CDR1 reads SGHRS; CDR2 reads YFSETQ. V was shortened by 4 bases and J by 5 bases, with 7 bases between the two germline ends. The CDR3 DNA is TGCGCCAGCAGCCCGGGGAATAATTCACCCCTCCACTTT. This translates into CASSPGNNSPLHF.

This chain joins TRBV30 and TRBJ1-6; TRBD1 agrees at 7 bases. The CDR3 has 16 amino acids. Unmatched junction bases numbered 7, after V lost 2 bases and J lost 3 bases. Germline assignment: CDR1 GTSNPN and CDR2 SVGIG (reference sequence). The CDR3 spells CAWSPPGTVYNSPLHF. In DNA, the CDR3 is TGTGCCTGGAGTCCACCGGGGACAGTCTATAATTCACCCCTCCACTTT.

This clonotype was seen repeatedly, ten times or more. The chain uses TRBV30 and TRBJ1-2; 7 bases agree with TRBD1. This CDR3 has 13 amino acids. Germline V gene data show CDR1 as GTSNPN and CDR2 as SVGIG (reference sequence). After removal of 5 bases from V and 7 bases from J, the junction contained 10 bases not matched to a gene. The CDR3 nucleotides read TGTGCCTGGTCCGAGACAGGGCGGCGTGGCTACACCTTC. Amino acid sequence: CAWSETGRRGYTF.

The chain links TRBV4-1 to TRBJ2-7, with 10 positions matching TRBD2. Germline lookup yields CDR1 MGHRA and CDR2 YSYEKL. The CDR3 is 15 amino acids. V gave up 0 bases and J gave up 3 bases; unmatched junction bases: 2. CDR3 DNA: TGCGCCAGCAGCCAAGAACTAGCGGGACTCTACGAGCAGTACTTC. It is translated as CASSQELAGLYEQYF.

This clonotype was observed a few times. The V gene is TRBV28, the J gene TRBJ1-2, with TRBD1 matching 8 bases. J gave up 6 bases and V 6 bases, and 3 bases lay outside the gene matches. This CDR3 spans 12 amino acids. Per germline, CDR1 MDHEN and CDR2 SYDVKM. CDR3: CASRPTGDGYTF. The CDR3 region has the DNA TGTGCCAGCAGGCCGACAGGGGATGGCTACACCTTC.

In this sample, this clonotype turned up many times. The V and J genes are TRBV7-2 and TRBJ2-2; D is tentatively TRBD1 or TRBD2 (7 bases each). The germline V and J ends were trimmed by 5 bases and 6 bases, with 16 bases remaining between them. Germline assignment: CDR1 SGHTA and CDR2 FQGNSA. The CDR3 runs 15 residues. CDR3 region: CASSRPTGRAGELFF. The CDR3 region has the DNA TGTGCCAGCAGCCGACCGACAGGGAGGGCCGGGGAGCTGTTTTTT.

This clonotype was seen at least ten times. This rearrangement joins TRBV10-3 to TRBJ1-2; D gene unclear. The V end lost 0 bases, the J end lost 6 bases, and 11 bases lay between the germline ends. This CDR3 has 14 amino acids. Germline values: CDR1 ENHRY, CDR2 SYGVKD. CDR3 region: CAISESGGLDGYTF. For the CDR3, the DNA is TGTGCCATCAGTGAGTCCGGCGGCTTGGATGGCTACACCTTC.

This clonotype came up many times. The chain recombines TRBV11-2 with TRBJ1-1; D call uncertain. Germline-derived CDR1 and CDR2 are SGHAT and FQNNGV. V lost 4 bases, J lost 1 base, and 19 bases lay in between. CDR3 length: 17 residues. Here the CDR3 reads CASSYFSDPLANTEAFF. CDR3 nucleotides: TGTGCCAGCAGCTACTTCTCAGATCCGCTGGCGAACACTGAAGCTTTCTTT.

This clonotype was counted only a few times. The chain carries TRBV5-6 and TRBJ2-1; the D gene is possibly TRBD2 (5 bases). Germline values: CDR1 SGHDT, CDR2 YYEEEE. Trimming shortened V by 3 bases and J by 2 bases, and 6 bases separated the two germline ends. This CDR3 is built from 13 residues. The CDR3 reads CASSSGAYNEQFF. CDR3 nucleotide sequence: TGTGCCAGCAGCTCCGGGGCCTACAATGAGCAGTTCTTC.

This clonotype was recorded many times. The chain combines TRBV3-1 with TRBJ1-2, with 8 bases that match TRBD1. The CDR3 sequence is 16 residues long. J gave up 4 bases and V 6 bases, and 13 bases lay outside the gene matches. Germline-derived CDR1 and CDR2 are LGHDT and YNNKEL (reference sequence). The CDR3 DNA is TGTGCCAGCAGGCCCACGGGACAGGCCCACGGCTATGGCTACACCTTC. Amino acids: CASRPTGQAHGYGYTF.

This clonotype occurred a few times. This chain joins TRBV9 and TRBJ2-3; 9 nucleotides line up with TRBD1. Trimming cost V 3 bases and J 9 bases; bases outside gene matches: 17. The CDR3 has 17 amino acids. From germline, CDR1 is SGDLS and CDR2 YYNGEE. CDR3 sequence: CASSALLGGQGGGTQYF. The CDR3 region has the DNA TGTGCCAGCAGCGCGCTCCTGGGGGGACAGGGAGGAGGGACGCAGTATTTT.

This clonotype was detected many times. The DNA for the CDR3 is TGTGCCAGCAGCTCCCCGAACAATGAAAAACTGTTTTTT. Its translation: CASSSPNNEKLFF. The chain employs TRBV13 and TRBJ1-4, with unresolved D. Looked up from germline, CDR1 is PRHDT and CDR2 is FYEKMQ (reference sequence). V lost 4 bases to trimming and J lost 5 bases, with 8 bases between them. This CDR3 comprises 13 residues.

This clonotype was detected a few times. The CDR3 coding sequence is TGTGCCAGCAGCGCCGGAGCCGGGGGAGATGAAAAACTGTTTTTT. Its protein is CASSAGAGGDEKLFF. The chain uses TRBV9 and TRBJ1-4, with a possible D match to TRBD1 (5 bases). The germline V gene encodes CDR1 SGDLS and CDR2 YYNGEE. The CDR3 consists of 15 residues. V was cut by 3 bases and J by 6 bases, with 15 bases left in between.

In this sample, this clonotype turned up many times. V gene TRBV7-3 combines with J gene TRBJ1-1, with D possibly matching TRBD1 (6 bases). V lost 3 bases and J lost 8, with 13 bases in between. The CDR3 spans 13 residues. Germline CDR1 reads SGHTA; CDR2 reads FQGTGA. CDR3 DNA: TGTGCCAGCAGCTTTTCAGGGGTAGGGGAAGCTTTCTTT. As protein: CASSFSGVGEAFF.

This sequence joins TRBV19 and TRBJ2-7; perhaps TRBD2 as D (5 bases). The CDR3 sequence is 16 residues long. V lost 0 bases and J lost 5, with 17 bases in between. Germline values: CDR1 LNHDA, CDR2 SQIVND (reference sequence). CDR3 coding DNA: TGTGCCAGTAGTATAGATCGGAGGCCACAAAGCAACGAGCAGTACGTC. Amino acids: CASSIDRRPQSNEQYV.

The chain couples TRBV15 to TRBJ2-3; D is possibly TRBD2 (6 bases). This CDR3 spans 17 amino acids. V shed 0 bases and J shed 4 bases, with 17 bases lying between them. Germline lookup yields CDR1 LNHNV and CDR2 YYDKDF (reference sequence). The CDR3 reads CATSREGGAGTSDTQYF. CDR3 DNA sequence: TGTGCCACCAGCAGAGAGGGTGGGGCAGGGACTTCAGATACGCAGTATTTT.